The clone carrying this T cell receptor (gamma chain) is deemed large. No antigen is known for it. Genomic DNA from isolated PBMCs served as the sequencing template. The CDR3 is 16 residues long. V lost 1 base and J lost 7; bases outside the gene matches: 4. The germline gives CDR1 GITISATS, CDR2 ISYDGTV (reference sequence). The sample is drawn from a study of gamma delta lymphoproliferative disorders and STAT genes. Study information: The EuroClonality-NGS protocol was used to prepare delta libraries. General observations from the study: Delta repertoires did not separate groups, but patient gamma repertoires clustered apart. Low-frequency NGS calls may be less specific, so public or private leukemic clones need confirmation.

TCRdb re-called the multiplex PCR reads using CATT. Of 800 to 950 gamma-chain clones in the sample, 25% to 30% were seen once. Sequenced input: blood. The chain uses TRGV9 and TRGJP. No J gene was available from TCRdb, and it was assigned here by a germline match of the DNA. This TCR derives from a human donor in good health. CDR3 loop: CALWEVRELGKKIKVF. The CDR3 coding sequence is TGTGCCTTGTGGGAGGTACGGGAGTTGGGCAAAAAAATCAAGGTATTT.